The rows below give T cell receptor beta chains drawn from one sample of a study of blood T cell repertoires in COVID-19. The assay was immunoSEQ multiplex PCR, and TCRdb's table has in-frame clones only and misses some. This sample has some 260,000 clones, with around 88% found just once. The sequencing sample was made of peripheral blood. The origin of the receptors is a woman between 25 and 40 years old with COVID-19, enrolled during active disease. Each CDR3 is given with its conserved first and last residue. Each record gives: CDR3 protein, CDR3 DNA, J gene, D gene, clone size, V gene. D genes are given only for firm matches. Only some rows state a clone size, as once, few, many or a class for expanded clones.

CASSVNRDSNSPLHF	TGTGCCAGCTCAGTAAACCGGGACAGCAATTCACCCCTCCACTTT	TRBJ1-6	TRBD1	.	TRBV18
CASSLNGRASGNTIYF	TGTGCCAGCAGCTTGAATGGCAGGGCTTCAGGAAACACCATATATTTT	TRBJ1-3	.	once	TRBV5-6
CASSVNRGVGYTF	TGTGCCAGTTCAGTTAATCGGGGAGTTGGCTACACCTTC	TRBJ1-2	.	.	TRBV19
CASSQGQDNEKLFF	TGTGCCAGCTCACAGGGACAGGATAATGAAAAACTGTTTTTT	TRBJ1-4	TRBD1	.	TRBV18
CASRSKRGSSYEQYF	TGTGCCAGCAGATCCAAGCGGGGGAGCTCCTACGAGCAGTACTTC	TRBJ2-7	TRBD2	.	TRBV6-5
CASSSTRGTSGVYEQYF	TGTGCCAGCAGTTCCACCCGAGGGACTAGCGGGGTATACGAGCAGTACTTC	TRBJ2-7	TRBD2	.	TRBV28
CASSLALAGGPHDTQYF	TGCGCCAGCAGCTTGGCCCTAGCGGGAGGCCCTCACGATACGCAGTATTTT	TRBJ2-3	TRBD2	.	TRBV5-1
CASAEQGQETQYF	TGTGCCAGCGCCGAACAGGGTCAAGAGACCCAGTACTTC	TRBJ2-5	.	.	TRBV19
CASSILSSGRSGGELFF	TGTGCCAGTAGTATCTTGTCTAGCGGGAGGTCGGGCGGGGAGCTGTTTTTT	TRBJ2-2	TRBD2	.	TRBV19
CASSIDIGEKLFF	TGTGCCAGTAGTATTGACATCGGTGAAAAACTGTTTTTT	TRBJ1-4	.	.	TRBV19
CASSLSRPGQSPWQYF	TGTGCCAGCAGCTTATCTCGTCCTGGGCAGTCACCCTGGCAGTATTTT	TRBJ2-3	.	.	TRBV7-6
CASSLRALPYEQYF	TGTGCCAGCAGCTTGCGGGCCCTACCCTACGAGCAGTACTTC	TRBJ2-7	.	.	TRBV11-2
CATSGDRTSGRRPGVYNEQFF	TGTGCCACCAGTGGTGATCGGACTAGCGGGAGGCGCCCAGGAGTGTACAATGAGCAGTTCTTC	TRBJ2-1	TRBD2	.	TRBV24-1
CASSLELGELFF	TGTGCCAGCAGCTTAGAGCTAGGTGAACTGTTTTTT	TRBJ1-4	.	.	TRBV11-3
CASSARRDTGELFF	TGTGCCAGCAGCGCCAGACGGGACACCGGGGAGCTGTTTTTT	TRBJ2-2	.	.	TRBV5-4
CASSQDLPSGSWETQYF	TGTGCCAGCAGCCAAGATCTCCCTAGCGGGAGCTGGGAGACCCAGTACTTC	TRBJ2-5	TRBD2	.	TRBV3-1/TRBV3-2
CASSLAGTSGVTDTQYF	TGTGCCAGCAGCTTGGCCGGGACTAGCGGGGTCACAGATACGCAGTATTTT	TRBJ2-3	TRBD2	.	TRBV7-2
CASSGGLAGGDTQYF	TGCGCCAGCAGTGGTGGACTAGCGGGAGGGGATACGCAGTATTTT	TRBJ2-3	TRBD2	once	TRBV10-1
CASSLGGTTNEKLFF	TGTGCCAGCAGCTTGGGGGGGACAACTAATGAAAAACTGTTTTTT	TRBJ1-4	.	.	TRBV7-2
CSASRLAGGLIEQFF	TGCAGTGCTAGTCGACTAGCGGGAGGGCTTATTGAGCAGTTCTTC	TRBJ2-1	TRBD2	.	TRBV20-1
CATSDARQGPNEKLFF	TGTGCCACCAGTGACGCCCGACAGGGCCCTAATGAAAAACTGTTTTTT	TRBJ1-4	TRBD1	.	TRBV24-1
CASSEYQGPQHF	TGTGCCAGCAGTGAATACCAGGGGCCCCAGCATTTT	TRBJ1-5	.	few	TRBV25-1
CASSEQGLANYGYTF	TGTGCCAGCAGTGAGCAGGGCTTAGCTAACTATGGCTACACCTTC	TRBJ1-2	.	once	TRBV2
CSGGTVGTGELFF	TGCAGCGGCGGGACGGTAGGCACCGGGGAGCTGTTTTTT	TRBJ2-2	.	.	TRBV29-1
CASSYASEQFF	TGTGCCAGCAGTTACGCGAGCGAGCAGTTCTTC	TRBJ2-1	.	.	TRBV6-2/TRBV6-3
CASGGRTATSLAGTDTQYF	TGCGCCAGCGGTGGCCGCACGGCTACTAGTTTGGCGGGCACAGATACGCAGTATTTT	TRBJ2-3	.	.	TRBV5-1
CSASRLADYNEQFF	TGCAGTGCTAGTCGACTAGCGGATTACAATGAGCAGTTCTTC	TRBJ2-1	TRBD2	.	TRBV20-1
CASSLKTRGRVTEAFF	TGTGCCAGCAGCTTAAAAACCAGGGGGCGGGTCACTGAAGCTTTCTTT	TRBJ1-1	TRBD1	.	TRBV11-3
CASSPAGDTEAFF	TGTGCCAGCTCACCAGCGGGGGACACTGAAGCTTTCTTT	TRBJ1-1	.	.	TRBV18
CASHTRGGQSVYEQYF	TGTGCCAGCCACACCCGGGGAGGGCAAAGTGTCTACGAGCAGTACTTC	TRBJ2-7	TRBD2	.	TRBV2
CASTGVLAGGAETQYF	TGTGCCAGCACAGGGGTTCTAGCGGGGGGGGCAGAGACCCAGTACTTC	TRBJ2-5	TRBD2	.	TRBV5-4
CASSLAWGSGTRADTQYF	TGTGCCAGCAGCTTAGCTTGGGGCAGTGGGACACGCGCAGATACGCAGTATTTT	TRBJ2-3	.	.	TRBV7-2
CASSLIGLASEQFF	TGTGCCAGCAGCTTGATCGGACTAGCGTCTGAGCAGTTCTTC	TRBJ2-1	TRBD2	.	TRBV11-3
CASSLARANEQYF	TGTGCCAGCAGTTTAGCCAGGGCTAACGAGCAGTACTTC	TRBJ2-7	.	.	TRBV27
CASSSSTALAKNIQYF	.	TRBJ2-4	.	once	TRBV28
CASSRQAHTEAFF	TGTGCCAGCAGCCGACAGGCCCACACTGAAGCTTTCTTT	TRBJ1-1	.	.	TRBV7-9
CASSLPLEKLFF	TGCGCCAGCAGCCTACCACTGGAAAAACTGTTTTTT	TRBJ1-4	.	.	TRBV4-1
CASSRQAGIADTQYF	TGTGCCAGCAGCCGACAAGCAGGTATCGCAGATACGCAGTATTTT	TRBJ2-3	.	once	TRBV5-6
CASTPLGPLSGSDEQYF	TGTGCCAGCACCCCCCTCGGGCCGCTATCGGGGTCCGACGAGCAGTACTTC	TRBJ2-7	.	.	TRBV11-2
CASSPPAGGGNEQFF	TGTGCCAGCTCACCCCCAGCGGGGGGGGGAAATGAGCAGTTCTTC	TRBJ2-1	TRBD2	.	TRBV18
CASTPYGTAYYGYTF	TGTGCCAGCACCCCATACGGGACAGCGTACTATGGCTACACCTTC	TRBJ1-2	TRBD1	once	TRBV6-5
CASSPAVTGGSDTQYF	TGTGCCAGCAGCCCCGCCGTAACAGGGGGCTCAGATACGCAGTATTTT	TRBJ2-3	TRBD1	.	TRBV7-6
CASRGTRGSEWEAFF	TGTGCCAGCAGAGGTACCAGGGGGTCAGAGTGGGAAGCTTTCTTT	TRBJ1-1	TRBD1	.	TRBV6-5
CASSIASTGQGWNSPLHF	TGTGCCAGTAGTATAGCCTCAACGGGACAGGGTTGGAATTCACCCCTCCACTTT	TRBJ1-6	TRBD1	.	TRBV19
CASSQDLKQGSGGYTF	TGCGCCAGCAGCCAAGATCTTAAGCAGGGGAGTGGGGGCTACACCTTC	TRBJ1-2	.	.	TRBV4-3
CASSPRGGSRNQPQHF	TGTGCCAGCAGCCCGAGGGGGGGGTCGAGGAATCAGCCCCAGCATTTT	TRBJ1-5	.	few	TRBV11-2